This T cell receptor beta chain is drawn from a study of T cell changes during pregnancy in multiple sclerosis. This table comes from immunoSEQ multiplex PCR, and its TCRdb copy is limited to in-frame clones, with some not included. This sample has tens of thousands of clones, with almost 95% found just once. Trimming shortened V by 5 bases and J by 8 bases, and 18 bases separated the two germline ends. The germline V gene has CDR1 GTSNPN and CDR2 SVGIG (reference sequence). This CDR3 has 13 amino acids. This receptor was obtained from a female donor with multiple sclerosis, enrolled in a pregnancy study. The chain couples TRBV30 to TRBJ1-2; no firm D call. The material was CD8+ T cells from peripheral blood mononuclear cells, obtained in the first trimester of pregnancy. The CDR3: CAWSRQAAKGYTF. The CDR3, as DNA: TGTGCCTGGTCCCGGCAGGCAGCTAAAGGCTACACCTTC.